The clone carrying this T cell receptor (beta chain) was seen a single time. Its target is not known. The data stem from a study of cytomegalovirus exposure and HLA in healthy donors. Whole-study results and caveats: HLA alleles showed associations with about 17,000 TCR beta sequences in a later analysis, at a 0.05 false discovery rate. In vitro testing confirmed a few CMV-associated chains as specific for CMV antigens.

CDR1 and CDR2 (germline): MNHEY, SMNVEV (reference sequence). This CDR3 contains 14 residues. Trimming removed 10 bases from V and 0 bases from J; junction bases left unmatched: 9. The PCR ran on 60 Vbeta and 13 Jbeta primers. The protocol was immunoSEQ multiplex PCR, while the TCRdb copy is restricted to in-frame clones and leaves out a portion. The data show about 140,000 clones, about three quarters seen once. Sequencing was done on a sample of PBMCs. The chain couples TRBV27 to TRBJ2-7; 7 bases match TRBD1. The receptor was isolated from a man aged 18 to 30 in good health and CMV-seronegative. CDR3: CAIRTRDSSYEQYF. The CDR3, as DNA: TGTGCCATCCGAACCCGGGACAGCTCCTACGAGCAGTACTTC.